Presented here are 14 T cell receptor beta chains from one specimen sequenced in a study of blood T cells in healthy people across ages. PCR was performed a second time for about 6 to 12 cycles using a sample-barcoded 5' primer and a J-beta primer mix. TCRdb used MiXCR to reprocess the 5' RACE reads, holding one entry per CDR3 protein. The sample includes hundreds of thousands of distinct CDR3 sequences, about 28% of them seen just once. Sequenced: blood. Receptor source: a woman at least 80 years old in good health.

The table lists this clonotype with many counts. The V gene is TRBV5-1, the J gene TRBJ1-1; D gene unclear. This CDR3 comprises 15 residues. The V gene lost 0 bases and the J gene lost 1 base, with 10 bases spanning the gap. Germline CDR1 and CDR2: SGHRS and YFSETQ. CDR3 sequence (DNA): TGCGCCAGCAGCTTGGATTCTTCACCGAACACTGAAGCTTTCTTT. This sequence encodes CASSLDSSPNTEAFF.

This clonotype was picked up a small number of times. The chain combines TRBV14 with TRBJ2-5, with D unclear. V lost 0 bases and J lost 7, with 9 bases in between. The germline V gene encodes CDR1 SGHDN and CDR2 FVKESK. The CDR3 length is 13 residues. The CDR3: CASSQDLMGTQYF. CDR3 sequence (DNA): TGTGCCAGCAGCCAAGATCTGATGGGGACCCAGTACTTC.

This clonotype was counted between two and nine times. DNA of the CDR3: TGTGCCAGCAGGATGCAGGGAGGCAATCAGCCCCAGCATTTT. Encoded protein: CASRMQGGNQPQHF. This sequence joins TRBV2 and TRBJ1-5; a possible D gene is TRBD1 (5 bases). The length of the CDR3 is 14 residues. The germline CDR1 and CDR2 sequences are SNHLY and FYNNEI. Trimming took off 6 bases at V and 2 bases at J, with 11 bases between the two ends. The full variable domain, in which reference TRBV2 and TRBJ1-5 provide the parts outside the CDR3, is EPEVTQTPSHQVTQMGQEVILRCVPISNHLYFYWYRQILGQKVEFLVSFYNNEISEKSEIFDDQFSVERPDGSNFTLKIRSTKLEDSAMYFCASRMQGGNQPQHFGDGTRLSIL.

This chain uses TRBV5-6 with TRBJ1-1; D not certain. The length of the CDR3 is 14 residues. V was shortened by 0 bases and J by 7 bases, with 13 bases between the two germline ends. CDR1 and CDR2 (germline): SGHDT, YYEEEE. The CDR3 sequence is CASSLEGLSLEAFF. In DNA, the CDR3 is TGTGCCAGCAGCTTGGAAGGGCTATCCCTTGAAGCTTTCTTT. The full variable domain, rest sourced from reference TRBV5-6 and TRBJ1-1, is DAGVTQSPTHLIKTRGQQVTLRCSPKSGHDTVSWYQQALGQGPQFIFQYYEEEERQRGNFPDRFSGHQFPNYSSELNVNALLLGDSALYLCASSLEGLSLEAFFGQGTRLTVV.

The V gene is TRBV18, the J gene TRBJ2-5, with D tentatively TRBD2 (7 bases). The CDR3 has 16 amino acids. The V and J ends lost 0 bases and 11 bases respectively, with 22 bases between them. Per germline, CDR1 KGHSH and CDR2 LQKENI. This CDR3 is CASSPPTGGGDNEQYF. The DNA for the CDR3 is TGTGCCAGCTCACCACCGACGGGGGGCGGCGACAATGAGCAGTACTTC. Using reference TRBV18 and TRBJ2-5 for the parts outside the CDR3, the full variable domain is NAGVMQNPRHLVRRRGQEARLRCSPMKGHSHVYWYRQLPEEGLKFMVYLQKENIIDESGMPKERFSAEFPKEGPSILRIQQVVRGDSAAYFCASSPPTGGGDNEQYFGPGTRLLVL.

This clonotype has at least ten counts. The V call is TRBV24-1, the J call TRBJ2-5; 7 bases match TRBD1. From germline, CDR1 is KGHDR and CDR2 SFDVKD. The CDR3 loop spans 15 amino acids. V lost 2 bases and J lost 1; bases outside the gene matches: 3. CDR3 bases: TGTGCCACCAGTGATTCGGGACAGAGCCAAGAGACCCAGTACTTC. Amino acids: CATSDSGQSQETQYF.

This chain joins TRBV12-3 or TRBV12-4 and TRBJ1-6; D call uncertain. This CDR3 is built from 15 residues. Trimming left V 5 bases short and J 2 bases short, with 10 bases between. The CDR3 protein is CASSAGNPYNSPLHF. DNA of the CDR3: TGTGCCAGCAGTGCTGGGAACCCCTATAATTCACCCCTCCACTTT.

The CDR3 sequence: CASSSQSPNEKLFF. CDR3 sequence (DNA): TGTGCCAGCAGCTCCCAAAGCCCCAATGAAAAACTGTTTTTT. The rearrangement links TRBV7-9 to TRBJ1-4; D gene ambiguous. V was trimmed by 4 bases and J by 5 bases, leaving 11 bases between them. Germline CDR1 reads SEHNR; CDR2 reads FQNEAQ (reference sequence). The CDR3 spans 14 residues.

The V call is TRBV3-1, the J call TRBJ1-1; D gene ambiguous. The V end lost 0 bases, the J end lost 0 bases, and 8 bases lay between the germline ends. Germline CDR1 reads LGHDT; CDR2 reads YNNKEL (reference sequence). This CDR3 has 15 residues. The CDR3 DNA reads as TGTGCCAGCAGCCAAGAGGGCAGATTGAACACTGAAGCTTTCTTT. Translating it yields CASSQEGRLNTEAFF. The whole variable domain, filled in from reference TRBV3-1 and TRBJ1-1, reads DTAVSQTPKYLVTQMGNDKSIKCEQNLGHDTMYWYKQDSKKFLKIMFSYNNKELIINETVPNRFSPKSPDKAHLNLHINSLELGDSAVYFCASSQEGRLNTEAFFGQGTRLTVV.

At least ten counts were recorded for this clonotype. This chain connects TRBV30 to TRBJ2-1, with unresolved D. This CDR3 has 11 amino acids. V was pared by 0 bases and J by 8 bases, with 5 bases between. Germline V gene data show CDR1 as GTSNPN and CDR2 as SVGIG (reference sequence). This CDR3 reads CAWSVRDEQFF. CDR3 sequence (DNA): TGTGCCTGGAGTGTCCGGGATGAGCAGTTCTTC.

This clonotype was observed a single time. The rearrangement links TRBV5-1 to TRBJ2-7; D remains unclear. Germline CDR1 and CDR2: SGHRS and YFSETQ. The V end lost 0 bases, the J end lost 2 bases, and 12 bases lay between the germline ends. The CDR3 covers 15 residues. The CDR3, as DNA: TGCGCCAGCAGCTTGGTAAAGGACCGTACCTACGAGCAGTACTTC. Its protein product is CASSLVKDRTYEQYF.

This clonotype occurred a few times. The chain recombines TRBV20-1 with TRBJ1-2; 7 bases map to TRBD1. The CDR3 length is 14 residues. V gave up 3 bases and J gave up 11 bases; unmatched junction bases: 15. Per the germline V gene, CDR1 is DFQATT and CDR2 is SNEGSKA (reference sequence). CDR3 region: CSARVDRRLAEYTF. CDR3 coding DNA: TGCAGTGCTAGGGTGGACAGGCGGCTCGCCGAATACACCTTC.

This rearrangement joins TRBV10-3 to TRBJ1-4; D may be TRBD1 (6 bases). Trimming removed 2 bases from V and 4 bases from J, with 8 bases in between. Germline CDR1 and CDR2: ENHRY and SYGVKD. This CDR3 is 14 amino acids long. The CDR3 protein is CAISERGLNEKLFF. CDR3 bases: TGTGCCATCAGTGAGCGGGGGCTTAATGAAAAACTGTTTTTT.

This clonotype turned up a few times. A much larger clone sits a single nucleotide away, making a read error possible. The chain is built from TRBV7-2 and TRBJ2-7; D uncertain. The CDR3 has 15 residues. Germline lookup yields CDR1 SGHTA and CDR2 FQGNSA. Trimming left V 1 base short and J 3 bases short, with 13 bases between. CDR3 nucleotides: TGTGCCAGCAGCTTAGGGTCGACAAGCCTCTACGAGCAGTACTTC. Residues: CASSLGSTSLYEQYF.